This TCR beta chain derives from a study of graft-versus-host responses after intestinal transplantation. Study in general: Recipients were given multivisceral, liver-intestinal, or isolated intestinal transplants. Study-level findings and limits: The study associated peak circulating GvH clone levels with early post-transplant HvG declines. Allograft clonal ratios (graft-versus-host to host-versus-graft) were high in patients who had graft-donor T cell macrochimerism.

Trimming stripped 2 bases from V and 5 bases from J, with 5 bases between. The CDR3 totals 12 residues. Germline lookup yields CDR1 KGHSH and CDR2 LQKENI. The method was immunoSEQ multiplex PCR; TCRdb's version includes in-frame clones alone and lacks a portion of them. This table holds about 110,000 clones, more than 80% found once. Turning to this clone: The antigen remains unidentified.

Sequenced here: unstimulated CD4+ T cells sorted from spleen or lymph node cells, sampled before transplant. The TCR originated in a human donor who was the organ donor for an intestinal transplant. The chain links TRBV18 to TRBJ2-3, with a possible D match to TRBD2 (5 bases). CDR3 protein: CASSPSGDTQYF. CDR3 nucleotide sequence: TGTGCCAGCTCACCAAGCGGAGATACGCAGTATTTT.